The sequence of this T cell receptor (beta chain) was determined in a study of blood T cell repertoires in COVID-19. Study in general: Samples came from the United States, Italy and Spain, spanning acute and convalescent COVID-19.

Germline CDR1 and CDR2: SGHTA and FQGNSA. This CDR3 has 14 amino acids. V shed 5 bases and J 4 bases; nucleotides not matched to a gene: 5. The study assigned cohorts using participant-reported clinical history. Symptom resolution, clearance, or two negative PCRs marked the recovered donors of Cohort 3. Measured with immunoSEQ multiplex PCR; TCRdb has only the in-frame clones, and not every one. Of under 200,000 clones listed, 80% are singletons. In this sample, this clone turned up a few times. This chain uses TRBV7-2 with TRBJ2-3; the match to TRBD2 covers 8 bases. Sequencing was carried out using PBMCs or T cells enriched from blood (not recorded which). The receptor was isolated from an older woman who had recovered from COVID-19. As DNA, the CDR3 is TGTGCCAGCAGCCGGGAGGGGGGCCCAGATACGCAGTATTTT. Its translation: CASSREGGPDTQYF.